This entry lists 32 T cell receptor beta chains sequenced from one sample in a study of glioma-infiltrating T cells. TCR alpha and beta CDR3 regions were amplified from RNA using iRepertoire nested multiplex PCR. One entry per CDR3 protein results from TCRdb running MiXCR on the multiplex PCR reads. The table shows 300,000 to 400,000 distinct CDR3 sequences, with 41% occurring only once. Sequenced sample: glioma tissue, nonneoplastic brain tissue, or PBMCs (not recorded which). These receptors originate from a human donor with low-grade glioma or glioblastoma, undergoing nonglioma brain surgery, or in good health (not recorded which).

As concerns this clonotype: A read error may be the cause here, since a much bigger clone is one base away. This chain joins TRBV20-1 and TRBJ2-3; no definite D call. The CDR3 extends over 11 amino acids. Per the germline V gene, CDR1 is DFQATT and CDR2 is SNEGSKA (reference sequence). Trimming shortened V by 3 bases and J by 4 bases, and 5 bases separated the two germline ends. The CDR3 loop is CSASFPDTQYF. The CDR3 coding sequence is TGCAGTGCTAGTTTTCCAGATACGCAGTATTTT.

This clonotype has more than one count but fewer than ten. The chain uses TRBV20-1 and TRBJ2-7, with TRBD2 as a possible D gene (6 bases). Germline loops: CDR1 DFQATT, CDR2 SNEGSKA (reference sequence). V gave up 5 bases and J gave up 2 bases, with 22 bases separating them. The CDR3 contains 16 residues. CDR3 DNA: TGCAGTGCTCCAGATCTTCTTCGTGGGAGGCCCTACGAGCAGTACTTC. Encoded protein: CSAPDLLRGRPYEQYF.

This clonotype is a singleton in its sample. This may be a read error: a much more frequent sequence differs by one nucleotide. The V gene is TRBV28, the J gene TRBJ2-7; D unresolved. Germline CDR1 reads MDHEN; CDR2 reads SYDVKM. The CDR3 loop spans 15 amino acids. CDR3 in amino acids: CASNPQLGVSYKQYF. CDR3 nucleotide sequence: TGTGCCAGCAACCCACAGCTCGGAGTATCCTACAAGCAGTACTTC.

This clonotype has only a few counts. V gene TRBV2 combines with J gene TRBJ2-1; a possible D gene is TRBD2 (6 bases). Trimming cost V 2 bases and J 3 bases, with 11 bases left between them. The germline V gene has CDR1 SNHLY and CDR2 FYNNEI. This CDR3 region has 15 residues. CDR3 nucleotide sequence: TGTGCCAGCAGTGAATCGGCTAGCGTCTACAATGAGCAGTTCTTC. Residues: CASSESASVYNEQFF.

This clonotype showed up just a few times. V usage is TRBV7-2 and J usage is TRBJ1-5; D may be TRBD1 (5 bases). The CDR3 consists of 18 residues. V dropped 2 bases and J dropped 5 bases, with 22 bases sitting between them. The germline V gene encodes CDR1 SGHTA and CDR2 FQGNSA. The chain's CDR3 is CASSLMSFVGLGDQPQHF. DNA for the CDR3: TGTGCCAGCAGCTTAATGAGTTTCGTGGGACTGGGTGATCAGCCCCAGCATTTT.

The chain recombines TRBV7-3 with TRBJ2-1; 12 positions agree with TRBD2. This CDR3 spans 14 amino acids. V gave up 8 bases and J gave up 8 bases; unmatched junction bases: 7. Germline CDR1 SGHTA, CDR2 FQGTGA. The CDR3 bases are TGTGCCAGCCTAGCGGGAGGGCCGGAGTATGAGCAGTTCTTC. As protein: CASLAGGPEYEQFF.

This clonotype was recorded at least ten times. The V call is TRBV6-2 or TRBV6-3, the J call TRBJ2-7; possible D gene TRBD1, 6 bases. The germline V and J ends were trimmed by 2 bases and 0 bases, with 14 bases remaining between them. Per germline, CDR1 MNHEY and CDR2 SVGEGT. This CDR3 has 16 amino acids. CDR3: CASSYGWGPSSYEQYF. The CDR3 nucleotides are TGTGCCAGCAGTTACGGGTGGGGGCCCTCCTCCTACGAGCAGTACTTC.

This clonotype was recorded at least ten times. The chain recombines TRBV20-1 with TRBJ2-1, with 12 bases matching TRBD2. The CDR3 totals 14 residues. In germline, CDR1 is DFQATT, CDR2 SNEGSKA (reference sequence). V lost 5 bases, J lost 7 bases, and 6 bases stayed unmatched. CDR3: CSALAGGPRNEQFF. The CDR3 bases are TGCAGTGCTCTAGCGGGAGGGCCGAGGAATGAGCAGTTCTTC.

In this sample, this clonotype turned up many times. CDR3 DNA: TGCAGTGCTAGAGATCAACGGCGTGGAGAGACCCAGTACTTC. This codes for CSARDQRRGETQYF. The V gene is TRBV20-1, the J gene TRBJ2-5; D uncertain. Germline V gene sequence: CDR1 DFQATT, CDR2 SNEGSKA (reference sequence). Trimming left V 0 bases short and J 4 bases short, with 12 bases between. The CDR3 totals 14 residues.

This clonotype has a handful of counts. V usage is TRBV4-2 and J usage is TRBJ2-2; 9 nucleotides align to TRBD2. Germline V lookup: CDR1 LGHNA, CDR2 YNFKEQ. V lost 1 base to trimming and J lost 1 base; unmatched junction nucleotides: 1. This CDR3 is 16 amino acids long. The CDR3 reads CASSQGTSENTGELFF. CDR3 DNA sequence: TGTGCCAGCAGCCAAGGGACTAGCGAGAACACCGGGGAGCTGTTTTTT.

The V and J genes are TRBV7-2 and TRBJ2-1, with no clear D. The CDR3 totals 15 residues. V was clipped by 1 base and J by 2 bases, with 9 bases between them. Germline CDR1 is SGHTA and CDR2 is FQGNSA. The CDR3 loop is CASSLGRGAYNEQFF. The CDR3 DNA reads as TGTGCCAGCAGCTTAGGACGCGGAGCCTACAATGAGCAGTTCTTC.

Details on this clonotype: This may arise from a read error, as a much more abundant clone is one base away. The rearrangement joins TRBV5-4 to TRBJ2-7; weak D call: TRBD2 (6 bases). The ends were cut back, 4 bases at V and 8 bases at J, with 19 bases in the middle. The germline CDR1 and CDR2 sequences are SGHNT and YYREEE (reference sequence). This CDR3 is 14 amino acids long. CDR3 protein: CASSPGLDVNQQYF. The DNA of the CDR3 is TGTGCCAGCAGCCCGGGACTCGACGTCAACCAGCAGTACTTC.

This clonotype was picked up a small number of times. The V and J genes are TRBV12-3 or TRBV12-4 and TRBJ1-5; D uncertain. The CDR3 loop spans 13 amino acids. Trimming took 3 bases from V and 8 from J, leaving 11 bases between them. CDR3 in amino acids: CASSFARLEPQHF. DNA for the CDR3: TGTGCCAGCAGTTTTGCGCGGCTTGAGCCCCAGCATTTT.

The gene calls are TRBV25-1 and TRBJ1-4, with 7 nucleotides matching TRBD1. Germline values: CDR1 MGHDK, CDR2 SYGVNS. With 3 bases clipped from V and 7 bases from J, the junction kept 14 bases outside the gene matches. The CDR3 covers 17 residues. The CDR3 sequence is CASSDPSTGFGSEKLFF. DNA for the CDR3: TGTGCCAGCAGTGATCCCTCGACAGGGTTTGGGTCTGAAAAACTGTTTTTT.

This clonotype was counted only a few times. This chain joins TRBV20-1 and TRBJ2-2; D possibly corresponds to TRBD2 (7 bases). Germline V lookup: CDR1 DFQATT, CDR2 SNEGSKA (reference sequence). This CDR3 is 13 amino acids long. Trimming stripped 4 bases from V and 6 bases from J, with 12 bases between. The CDR3 loop reads CSATSGGPGELFF. Written as DNA, the CDR3 is TGCAGTGCTACTTCCGGGGGGCCCGGGGAGCTGTTTTTT.

In regard to this clonotype: One junction end does not reproduce the germline sequence, and a read error may be involved. The chain carries TRBV4-3 and TRBJ2-7; the match to TRBD2 covers 10 bases. Germline loops: CDR1 LGHNA, CDR2 YSLEER. The CDR3 contains 16 residues. DNA for the CDR3: TGCGCCAGCAGCCAAGATCGGGCTAGCGGGAGCCACGAGCGGTACTTC. Translated: CASSQDRASGSHERYF.

The J gene is TRBJ2-7, the V gene TRBV20-1; D unresolved. V was cut by 3 bases and J by 2 bases, with 8 bases left in between. Looked up from germline, CDR1 is DFQATT and CDR2 is SNEGSKA (reference sequence). The CDR3 is 12 residues long. CDR3: CSASGLTYEQYF. The CDR3 DNA reads TGCAGTGCTAGCGGCCTAACCTACGAGCAGTACTTC.

The chain links TRBV4-2 to TRBJ2-5; 7 bases map to TRBD1. This CDR3 spans 13 amino acids. Trimming cost V 4 bases and J 5 bases; bases outside gene matches: 4. Looked up from germline, CDR1 is LGHNA and CDR2 is YNFKEQ. The DNA for the CDR3 is TGTGCCAGCAGCCCCCGGGACAGTGAGACCCAGTACTTC. Its protein product is CASSPRDSETQYF.

V is TRBV20-1 and J is TRBJ2-7; D uncertain. CDR1 DFQATT and CDR2 SNEGSKA come from the germline V gene (reference sequence). CDR3 length equals 13 residues. V lost 3 bases and J 2 bases, leaving 11 bases between the germline ends. CDR3 protein: CSASRPAPYEQYF. Here the CDR3 DNA reads TGCAGTGCTAGTCGCCCAGCCCCCTACGAGCAGTACTTC.

In this sample, this clonotype turned up many times. The V and J genes are TRBV6-4 and TRBJ1-1; weak D call: TRBD1 (6 bases). Trimming took 7 bases from V and 0 from J, leaving 15 bases between them. This CDR3 spans 15 amino acids. Germline V gives CDR1 MRHNA, CDR2 SNTAGT. This CDR3 is CASKREDSLNTEAFF. CDR3 DNA sequence: TGTGCCAGCAAAAGGGAGGACAGCTTGAACACTGAAGCTTTCTTT.

The V gene is TRBV7-2, the J gene TRBJ2-1, with 9 bases matching TRBD2. The CDR3 covers 17 residues. Trimming removed 2 bases from V and 2 bases from J; junction bases left unmatched: 7. Germline lookup yields CDR1 SGHTA and CDR2 FQGNSA. CDR3 DNA: TGTGCCAGCAGCTTACCTCGCGGGAGGGTGGCCTACAATGAGCAGTTCTTC. This gives the protein CASSLPRGRVAYNEQFF. The full variable domain, rest sourced from reference TRBV7-2 and TRBJ2-1, is GAGVSQSPSNKVTEKGKDVELRCDPISGHTALYWYRQSLGQGLEFLIYFQGNSAPDKSGLPSDRFSAERTGGSVSTLTIQRTQQEDSAVYLCASSLPRGRVAYNEQFFGPGTRLTVL.

This clonotype was counted a few times. This chain links TRBV4-2 with TRBJ1-6, with TRBD1 matching over 8 bases. This CDR3 is built from 16 residues. The junction had 8 bases not matched to a gene; V was cut back by 0 bases and J by 10 bases. CDR1 and CDR2 (germline): LGHNA, YNFKEQ. The CDR3: CASSQEEGAGGSPLHF. The CDR3 DNA follows: TGTGCCAGCAGCCAAGAAGAGGGGGCAGGGGGCTCACCCCTCCACTTT.

This clonotype has ten or more counts. The V and J genes are TRBV27 and TRBJ2-7; TRBD2 aligns across 16 bases. V lost 4 bases to trimming and J lost 5 bases; unmatched junction nucleotides: 5. The length of the CDR3 is 16 residues. Per the germline V gene, CDR1 is MNHEY and CDR2 is SMNVEV (reference sequence). The chain's CDR3 is CASSWGLAGGRDEQYF. Written as DNA, the CDR3 is TGTGCCAGCAGTTGGGGACTAGCGGGAGGGCGGGACGAGCAGTACTTC.

Points on this clonotype: This may arise from a read error, as a much more abundant clone is one base away. This rearrangement joins TRBV28 to TRBJ2-1, with 8 bases aligning to TRBD2. CDR1 MDHEN and CDR2 SYDVKM come from the germline V gene. V dropped 6 bases and J dropped 7; count of bases not matched to a gene: 11. This CDR3 is 15 amino acids long. CDR3 nucleotides: TGTGCCAGCAGCGAGCTACGGGGGGGTGCAAATGAGCAGTTCTTC. The encoded protein is CASSELRGGANEQFF.

This clonotype was observed a handful of times. The chain employs TRBV18 and TRBJ1-2; D may be TRBD1 (6 bases). This CDR3 has 14 residues. V was shortened by 3 bases and J by 0 bases, with 8 bases between the two germline ends. The V gene's germline CDR1 is KGHSH and CDR2 LQKENI. The CDR3 DNA is TGTGCCAGCTCACCTGGACAGACTAACTATGGCTACACCTTC. Amino acid sequence: CASSPGQTNYGYTF.

The rearrangement joins TRBV6-1 to TRBJ2-1, with 9 bases matching TRBD2. The trim removed 3 bases at V and 9 bases at J, leaving 12 bases unmatched. The length of the CDR3 is 16 residues. Germline CDR1 MNHNS, CDR2 SASEGT. The CDR3 loop reads CASSDVGGREGLEQFF. CDR3 nucleotide sequence: TGTGCCAGCAGTGACGTCGGGGGGCGGGAGGGCCTTGAGCAGTTCTTC.

This clonotype was detected a few times. The V call is TRBV20-1, the J call TRBJ1-1, with D unresolved. The germline V gene encodes CDR1 DFQATT and CDR2 SNEGSKA (reference sequence). This CDR3 has 15 amino acids. Trimming left V 3 bases short and J 4 bases short, with 18 bases between. CDR3 sequence (DNA): TGCAGTGCTAGGACCGTGCAGGCAGGCGGCACTGAAGCTTTCTTT. The encoded protein is CSARTVQAGGTEAFF.

In its sample, this clonotype was seen a few times. This rearrangement joins TRBV6-5 to TRBJ2-1; 13 bases agree with TRBD2. The length of the CDR3 is 16 residues. The V gene's germline CDR1 is MNHEY and CDR2 SVGAGI. V gave up 0 bases and J gave up 9 bases; unmatched junction bases: 5. In DNA, the CDR3 is TGTGCCAGCAGTTACTCTGGGACTAGCGGGAAAGGTGAGCAGTTCTTC. Protein: CASSYSGTSGKGEQFF.

Points on this clonotype: The germline gene is not matched at one end of the junction; a read error may be the cause. This sequence joins TRBV7-9 and TRBJ2-1; D not resolved. The CDR3 has 13 residues. CDR1 SEHNR and CDR2 FQNEAQ come from the germline V gene (reference sequence). CDR3 amino acids: CASSSQLYNEHFF. The CDR3 coding sequence is TGTGCCAGCAGCTCACAACTATACAATGAGCATTTCTTC.

There are many counts of this clonotype. The J gene is TRBJ1-2, the V gene TRBV27; D gene unclear. This CDR3 is built from 13 residues. The V gene's germline CDR1 is MNHEY and CDR2 SMNVEV (reference sequence). V was cut by 5 bases and J by 4 bases, with 11 bases left in between. The CDR3 reads CASSPEGGYGYTF. The CDR3 DNA reads TGTGCCAGCAGTCCGGAGGGAGGCTATGGCTACACCTTC.

Concerning this clonotype itself: This may come from a read error, since a much larger clone is one base off. V and J are TRBV6-1 and TRBJ1-5; weak D call: TRBD1 (5 bases). V dropped 5 bases and J dropped 6 bases, with 17 bases sitting between them. This CDR3 region has 15 residues. Per germline, CDR1 MNHNS and CDR2 SASEGT. This CDR3 is CASSTGGQGCQPQHF. The CDR3 DNA reads as TGTGCCAGCAGTACCGGCGGCCAGGGCTGTCAGCCCCAGCATTTT.

The chain combines TRBV10-3 with TRBJ2-1; 7 bases align to TRBD1. Germline V lookup: CDR1 ENHRY, CDR2 SYGVKD. V shed 2 bases, J shed 7 bases, and the junction held 14 bases outside the gene matches. This CDR3 has 17 residues. The DNA for the CDR3 is TGTGCCATCAGTGAGCCTAAAAGGGCAGGGGGTAGGAATGAGCAGTTCTTC. Amino acid sequence: CAISEPKRAGGRNEQFF.